The present TCR beta chain was sequenced within a study of blood T cell repertoires in COVID-19. TCRdb's table, derived via immunoSEQ multiplex PCR, lists solely in-frame clones and lacks some. The table lists about 230,000 clones, about nine tenths of them singletons, with 11% in the top ten. The CDR3 sequence is 15 residues long. In germline, CDR1 is SGHVS, CDR2 FQNEAQ. Trimming shortened V by 1 base and J by 2 bases, and 12 bases separated the two germline ends. Material for sequencing was peripheral blood. J is TRBJ2-7 and V is TRBV7-8; the D gene is possibly TRBD1 (5 bases). The receptor's source is a man aged 50 or older with COVID-19, enrolled during active disease. The CDR3 region is CASSLGQGGTYEQYF. The CDR3 nucleotides read TGTGCCAGCAGCTTAGGTCAGGGTGGGACCTACGAGCAGTACTTC. Using reference TRBV7-8 and TRBJ2-7 for the parts outside the CDR3, the full variable domain is GAGVSQSPRYKVAKRGQDVALRCDPISGHVSLFWYQQALGQGPEFLTYFQNEAQLDKSGLPSDRFFAERPEGSVSTLKIQRTQQEDSAVYLCASSLGQGGTYEQYFGPGTRLTVT.